The rows below give T cell receptor beta chains drawn from one sample of a study of human T cells and chemical hapten exposure. TCRdb reanalysed the RACE reads using MiXCR and keeps one entry per CDR3 protein. The profile covers tens of thousands of distinct CDR3 sequences, with roughly 8.5% appearing a single time and around 3.5% taken by the ten largest. Sample: whole blood, taken in connection with sensitization to the hapten diphenylcyclopropenone (DPC). Receptor source: a woman aged 45-65 years with alopecia areata. Some clones in this sample may be carry-over from other donors' samples. Each CDR3 is given with its conserved first and last residue. The order of the fields is J gene, D gene, clone size, V gene, CDR3 DNA, CDR3 protein. D genes are given only for firm matches. A row's size may be missing; if present it is once, few, many or a size class.

j_call: TRBJ1-1; d_call: NA; clone_size: few; v_call: TRBV5-1; cdr3_nt: TGCGCCAGCAGCCCAGGACACGGTAGCACTGAAGCTTTCTTT; cdr3_aa: CASSPGHGSTEAFF
j_call: TRBJ1-2; d_call: NA; clone_size: many; v_call: TRBV5-1; cdr3_nt: TGCGCCAGCAGCTTCATGGATAACTATGGCTACACCTTC; cdr3_aa: CASSFMDNYGYTF
j_call: TRBJ1-5; d_call: TRBD1; clone_size: few; v_call: TRBV11-2; cdr3_nt: TGTGCCAGCAGCTTAGTGACAGGGTCCAATCAGCCCCAGCATTTT; cdr3_aa: CASSLVTGSNQPQHF
j_call: TRBJ2-3; d_call: NA; clone_size: few; v_call: TRBV7-2; cdr3_nt: TGTGCCAGCAGCTTTGGGGACAACACAGATACGCAGTATTTT; cdr3_aa: CASSFGDNTDTQYF
j_call: TRBJ2-5; d_call: TRBD1; clone_size: NA; v_call: TRBV6-5; cdr3_nt: TGTGCCAGCAGGACAGGGGGCCAGGGAAAGACCCAGTACTTC; cdr3_aa: CASRTGGQGKTQYF
j_call: TRBJ2-3; d_call: NA; clone_size: NA; v_call: TRBV6-2/TRBV6-3; cdr3_nt: TGTGCCAGCGGGGCCACAGATACGCAGTATTTT; cdr3_aa: CASGATDTQYF
j_call: TRBJ2-1; d_call: NA; clone_size: NA; v_call: TRBV2; cdr3_nt: TGTGCCAGCAGTTCAGGGGCGGGCCGTCGGAATGAGCAGTTCTTC; cdr3_aa: CASSSGAGRRNEQFF
j_call: TRBJ1-5; d_call: NA; clone_size: few; v_call: TRBV7-2; cdr3_nt: TGTGCCAGCAGCTTGCAGGGTGGTAGGAGCAATCAGCCCCAGCATTTT; cdr3_aa: CASSLQGGRSNQPQHF
j_call: TRBJ2-5; d_call: NA; clone_size: few; v_call: TRBV9; cdr3_nt: TGTGCCAGCAGCCCTACTCAGGGGCAAGAGACCCAGTACTTC; cdr3_aa: CASSPTQGQETQYF
j_call: TRBJ2-3; d_call: NA; clone_size: many; v_call: TRBV29-1; cdr3_nt: TGCAGCGTCGGGAAGGGGCAGGGGAGCAGAAACACAGATACGCAGTATTTT; cdr3_aa: CSVGKGQGSRNTDTQYF
j_call: TRBJ1-6; d_call: NA; clone_size: few; v_call: TRBV6-5; cdr3_nt: TGTGCCAGCAGTTCCTTCGAAAGATCACCCCTCCACTTT; cdr3_aa: CASSSFERSPLHF
j_call: TRBJ2-7; d_call: NA; clone_size: many; v_call: TRBV10-3; cdr3_nt: TGTGCCATCAGTGAGTCCGGGATCCACGAGCAGTACTTC; cdr3_aa: CAISESGIHEQYF
j_call: TRBJ2-7; d_call: TRBD2; clone_size: few; v_call: TRBV19; cdr3_nt: TGTGCCAGTACCAAGTCCCGACTAGCGGGAATCTACGAGCAGTACTTC; cdr3_aa: CASTKSRLAGIYEQYF
j_call: TRBJ1-1; d_call: NA; clone_size: few; v_call: TRBV10-3; cdr3_nt: TGTGCCACCGTGGGGGAGCCTAATAGGAACACTGAAGCTTTCTTT; cdr3_aa: CATVGEPNRNTEAFF
j_call: TRBJ2-6; d_call: NA; clone_size: few; v_call: TRBV12-5; cdr3_nt: TGTGCTAGTGGTTTGATCCAACCCCCGGGTGAAGGCTGGGGGGCCAACGTCCTGACTTTC; cdr3_aa: CASGLIQPPGEGWGANVLTF
j_call: TRBJ1-1; d_call: NA; clone_size: many; v_call: TRBV7-2; cdr3_nt: TGTGCCAGCAGCTCGGTCGAAGGGGGAGCTTTCTTT; cdr3_aa: CASSSVEGGAFF
j_call: TRBJ2-1; d_call: TRBD2; clone_size: NA; v_call: TRBV19; cdr3_nt: TGTGCCAGTAGTACCTTACTAGCGGGAGGGTCGCATGAGCAGTTCTTC; cdr3_aa: CASSTLLAGGSHEQFF
j_call: TRBJ2-1; d_call: NA; clone_size: NA; v_call: TRBV12-5; cdr3_nt: TGTGCTAGTGGTTTGGTGGGATCCAGGGGATATGAGCAGTTCTTC; cdr3_aa: CASGLVGSRGYEQFF
j_call: TRBJ2-3; d_call: TRBD2; clone_size: NA; v_call: TRBV27; cdr3_nt: TGTGCCAGCAGTTTTCTAGCGGGAGCGGCAGATACGCAGTATTTT; cdr3_aa: CASSFLAGAADTQYF
j_call: TRBJ2-7; d_call: NA; clone_size: NA; v_call: TRBV2; cdr3_nt: TGTGCCAGCAGTGAGGGGTACGAGCAGTACTTC; cdr3_aa: CASSEGYEQYF
j_call: TRBJ2-3; d_call: NA; clone_size: few; v_call: TRBV7-8; cdr3_nt: TGTGCCAGCAGCTTGGCGGGGCGCGGAGATACGCAGTATTTT; cdr3_aa: CASSLAGRGDTQYF
j_call: TRBJ1-1; d_call: NA; clone_size: few; v_call: TRBV28; cdr3_nt: TGTGCCAGCAGTTTCCCCGTTGGATACGAGGCCGCTGAAGCTTTCTTT; cdr3_aa: CASSFPVGYEAAEAFF
j_call: TRBJ2-5; d_call: TRBD1; clone_size: NA; v_call: TRBV12-3/TRBV12-4; cdr3_nt: TGTGCCAGCAGTCAAGGACAGGGAAGAGAGACCCAGTACTTC; cdr3_aa: CASSQGQGRETQYF
j_call: TRBJ2-5; d_call: TRBD2; clone_size: NA; v_call: TRBV27; cdr3_nt: TGTGCCAGCAGTTCCTCAGGTGGTAGCGGGAGATTAGCCCAGTACTTC; cdr3_aa: CASSSSGGSGRLAQYF
j_call: TRBJ2-3; d_call: TRBD2; clone_size: few; v_call: TRBV5-1; cdr3_nt: TGCGCCAGCAGCTCTAGCGGGAGCACAGATACGCAGTATTTT; cdr3_aa: CASSSSGSTDTQYF
j_call: TRBJ1-5; d_call: TRBD1; clone_size: many; v_call: TRBV6-1; cdr3_nt: TGTGCCAGCAGTCTGGGACAGGGGGTTCAGCCCCAGCATTTT; cdr3_aa: CASSLGQGVQPQHF
j_call: TRBJ1-5; d_call: NA; clone_size: NA; v_call: TRBV19; cdr3_nt: TGTGCCAGTAGTATCCCGGTTAGCAATCAGCCCCAGCATTTT; cdr3_aa: CASSIPVSNQPQHF
j_call: TRBJ2-3; d_call: NA; clone_size: few; v_call: TRBV9; cdr3_nt: TGTGCCAGCAGCCCCCCTTGGGGCACAGATACGCAGTATTTT; cdr3_aa: CASSPPWGTDTQYF
j_call: TRBJ2-6; d_call: NA; clone_size: many; v_call: TRBV29-1; cdr3_nt: TGCAGCGTTAGCTCTGGGGCCAACGTCCTGACTTTC; cdr3_aa: CSVSSGANVLTF
j_call: TRBJ2-3; d_call: NA; clone_size: few; v_call: TRBV12-3/TRBV12-4; cdr3_nt: TGTGCCAGCAGTTCCTTAGCAGATACGCAGTATTTT; cdr3_aa: CASSSLADTQYF